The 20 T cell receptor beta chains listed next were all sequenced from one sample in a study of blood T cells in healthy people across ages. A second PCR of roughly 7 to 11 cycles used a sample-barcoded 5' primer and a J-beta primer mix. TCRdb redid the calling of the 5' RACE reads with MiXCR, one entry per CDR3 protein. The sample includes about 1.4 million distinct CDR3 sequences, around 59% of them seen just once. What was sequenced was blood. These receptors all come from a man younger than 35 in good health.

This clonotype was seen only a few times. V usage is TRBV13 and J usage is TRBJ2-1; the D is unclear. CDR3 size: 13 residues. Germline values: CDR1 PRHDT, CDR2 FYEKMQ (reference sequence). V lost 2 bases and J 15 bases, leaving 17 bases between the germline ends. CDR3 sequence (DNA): TGTGCCAGCAGCTTATCTGGGTTCACCCCACTGTTCTTC. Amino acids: CASSLSGFTPLFF.

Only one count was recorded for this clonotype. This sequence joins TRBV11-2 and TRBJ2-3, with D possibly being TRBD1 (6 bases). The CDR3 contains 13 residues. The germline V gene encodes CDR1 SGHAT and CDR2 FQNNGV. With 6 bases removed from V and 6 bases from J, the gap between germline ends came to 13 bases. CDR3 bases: TGTGCCAGCAGACATACAGGGATCGATACGCAGTATTTT. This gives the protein CASRHTGIDTQYF.

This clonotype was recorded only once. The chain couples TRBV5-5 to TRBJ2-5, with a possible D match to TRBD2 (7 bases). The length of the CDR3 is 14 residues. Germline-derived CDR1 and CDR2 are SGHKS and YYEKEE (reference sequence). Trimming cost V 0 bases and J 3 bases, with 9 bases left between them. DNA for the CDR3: TGTGCCAGCAGCTTGGAAGGGGGGGAAGAGACCCAGTACTTC. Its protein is CASSLEGGEETQYF.

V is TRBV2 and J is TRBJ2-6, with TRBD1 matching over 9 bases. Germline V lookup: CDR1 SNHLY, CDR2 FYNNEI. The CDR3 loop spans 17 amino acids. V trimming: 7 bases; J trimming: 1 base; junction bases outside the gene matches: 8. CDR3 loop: CASTTGGPTSGANVLTF. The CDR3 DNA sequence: TGTGCCAGCACCACAGGGGGCCCGACTTCTGGGGCCAACGTCCTGACTTTC.

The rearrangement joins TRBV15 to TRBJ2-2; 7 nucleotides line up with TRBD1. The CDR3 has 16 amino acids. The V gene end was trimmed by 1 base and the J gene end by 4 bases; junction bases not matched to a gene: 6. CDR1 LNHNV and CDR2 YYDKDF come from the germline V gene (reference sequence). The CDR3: CATSRAQGSSTGELFF. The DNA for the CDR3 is TGTGCCACCAGCAGAGCACAGGGGTCCAGCACCGGGGAGCTGTTTTTT. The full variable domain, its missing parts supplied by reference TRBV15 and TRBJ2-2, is DAMVIQNPRYQVTQFGKPVTLSCSQTLNHNVMYWYQQKSSQAPKLLFHYYDKDFNNEADTPDNFQSRRPNTSFCFLDIRSPGLGDTAMYLCATSRAQGSSTGELFFGEGSRLTVL.

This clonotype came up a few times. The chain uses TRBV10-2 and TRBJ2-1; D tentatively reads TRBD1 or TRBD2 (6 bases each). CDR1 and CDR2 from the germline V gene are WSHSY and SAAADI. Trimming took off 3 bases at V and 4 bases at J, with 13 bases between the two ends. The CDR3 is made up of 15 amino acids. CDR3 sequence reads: CASSDSGAPYNEQFF. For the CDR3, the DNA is TGCGCCAGCAGTGACTCGGGGGCCCCATACAATGAGCAGTTCTTC.

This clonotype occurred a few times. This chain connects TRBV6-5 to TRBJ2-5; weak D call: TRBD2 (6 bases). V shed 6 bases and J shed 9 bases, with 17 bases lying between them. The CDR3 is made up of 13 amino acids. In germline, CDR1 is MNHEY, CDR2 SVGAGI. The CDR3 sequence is CASSHPLSGAQYF. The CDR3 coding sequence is TGTGCCAGCAGCCACCCACTTAGCGGAGCCCAGTACTTC.

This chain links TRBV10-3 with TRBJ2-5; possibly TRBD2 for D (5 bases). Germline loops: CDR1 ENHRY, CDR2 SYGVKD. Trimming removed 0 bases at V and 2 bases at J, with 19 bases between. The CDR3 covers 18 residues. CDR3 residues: CAISESQGESGGQETQYF. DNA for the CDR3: TGTGCCATCAGTGAGTCGCAAGGAGAGAGCGGCGGTCAAGAGACCCAGTACTTC.

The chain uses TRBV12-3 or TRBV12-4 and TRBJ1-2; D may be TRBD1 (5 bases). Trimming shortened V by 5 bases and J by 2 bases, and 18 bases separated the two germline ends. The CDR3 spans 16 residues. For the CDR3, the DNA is TGTGCCAGCAGTCCGGAGGTGACAGCAAGGAACTATGGCTACACCTTC. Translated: CASSPEVTARNYGYTF.

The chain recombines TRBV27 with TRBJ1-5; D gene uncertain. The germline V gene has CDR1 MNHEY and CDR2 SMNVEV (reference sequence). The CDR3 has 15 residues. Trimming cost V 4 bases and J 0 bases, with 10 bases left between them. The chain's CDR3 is CASSSGGISNQPQHF. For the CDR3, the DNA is TGTGCCAGCAGTTCGGGCGGGATTAGCAATCAGCCCCAGCATTTT.

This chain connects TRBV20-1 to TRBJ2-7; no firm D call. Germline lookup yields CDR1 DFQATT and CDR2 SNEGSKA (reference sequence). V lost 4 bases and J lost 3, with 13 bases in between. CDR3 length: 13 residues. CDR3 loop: CSAKPPIYYEQYF. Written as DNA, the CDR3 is TGCAGTGCTAAGCCCCCCATATACTACGAGCAGTACTTC.

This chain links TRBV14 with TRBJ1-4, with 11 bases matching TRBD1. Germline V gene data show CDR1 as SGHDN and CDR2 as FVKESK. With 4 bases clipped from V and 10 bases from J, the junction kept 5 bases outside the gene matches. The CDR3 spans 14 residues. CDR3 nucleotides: TGTGCCAGCAGCCGGACAGGGGGCTCAAGAAAACTGTTTTTT. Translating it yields CASSRTGGSRKLFF.

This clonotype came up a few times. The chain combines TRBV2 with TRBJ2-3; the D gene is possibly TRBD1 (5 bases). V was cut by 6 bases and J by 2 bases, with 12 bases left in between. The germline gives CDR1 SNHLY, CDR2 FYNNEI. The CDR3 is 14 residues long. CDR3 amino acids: CASRLQELTDTQYF. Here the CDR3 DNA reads TGTGCCAGCAGGTTACAGGAGCTCACAGATACGCAGTATTTT.

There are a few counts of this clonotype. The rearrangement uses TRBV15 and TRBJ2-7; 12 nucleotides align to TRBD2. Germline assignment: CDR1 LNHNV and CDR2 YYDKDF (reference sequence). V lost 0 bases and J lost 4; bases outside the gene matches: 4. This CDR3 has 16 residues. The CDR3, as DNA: TGTGCCACCAGCAGAGATCGACTAGCGGGAGTGTACGAGCAGTACTTC. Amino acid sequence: CATSRDRLAGVYEQYF.

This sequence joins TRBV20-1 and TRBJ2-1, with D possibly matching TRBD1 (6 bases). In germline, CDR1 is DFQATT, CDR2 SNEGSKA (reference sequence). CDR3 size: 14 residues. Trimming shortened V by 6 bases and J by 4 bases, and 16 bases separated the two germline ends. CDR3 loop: CSASPGTTYNEQFF. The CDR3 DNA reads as TGCAGTGCGTCCCCCGGGACAACTTACAATGAGCAGTTCTTC.

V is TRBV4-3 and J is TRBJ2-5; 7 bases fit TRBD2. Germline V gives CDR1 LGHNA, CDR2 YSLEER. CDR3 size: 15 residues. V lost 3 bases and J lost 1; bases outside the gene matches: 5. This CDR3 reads CASSHWAGVQETQYF. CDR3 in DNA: TGCGCCAGCAGCCATTGGGCGGGGGTCCAAGAGACCCAGTACTTC.

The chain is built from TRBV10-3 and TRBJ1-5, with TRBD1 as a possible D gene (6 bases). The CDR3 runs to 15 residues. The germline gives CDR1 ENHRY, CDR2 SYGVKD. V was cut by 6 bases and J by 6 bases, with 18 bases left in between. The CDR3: CAISLSGDRSQPQHF. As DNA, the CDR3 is TGTGCCATCAGCCTCTCAGGGGATCGGAGTCAGCCCCAGCATTTT.

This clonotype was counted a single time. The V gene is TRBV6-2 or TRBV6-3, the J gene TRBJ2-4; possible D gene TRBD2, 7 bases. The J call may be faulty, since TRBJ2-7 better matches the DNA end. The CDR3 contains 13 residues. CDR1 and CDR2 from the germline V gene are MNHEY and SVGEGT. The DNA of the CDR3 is TGTGCCAGCAGGGAGGGGGACTACTACGAGCAGTACTTC. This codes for CASREGDYYEQYF.

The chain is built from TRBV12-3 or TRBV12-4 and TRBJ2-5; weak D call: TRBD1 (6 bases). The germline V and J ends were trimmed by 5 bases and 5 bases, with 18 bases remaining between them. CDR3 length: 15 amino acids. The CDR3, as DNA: TGTGCCAGCAGTCCCCGGCGACAGGTCTCGGAGACCCAGTACTTC. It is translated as CASSPRRQVSETQYF.

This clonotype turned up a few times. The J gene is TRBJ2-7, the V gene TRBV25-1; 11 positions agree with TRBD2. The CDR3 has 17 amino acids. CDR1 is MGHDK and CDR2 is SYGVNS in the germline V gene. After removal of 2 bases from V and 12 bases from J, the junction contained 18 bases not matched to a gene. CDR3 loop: CASSEPPPTSGGYCGYF. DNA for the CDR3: TGTGCCAGCAGTGAACCCCCTCCTACTAGCGGGGGTTATTGCGGGTACTTC.